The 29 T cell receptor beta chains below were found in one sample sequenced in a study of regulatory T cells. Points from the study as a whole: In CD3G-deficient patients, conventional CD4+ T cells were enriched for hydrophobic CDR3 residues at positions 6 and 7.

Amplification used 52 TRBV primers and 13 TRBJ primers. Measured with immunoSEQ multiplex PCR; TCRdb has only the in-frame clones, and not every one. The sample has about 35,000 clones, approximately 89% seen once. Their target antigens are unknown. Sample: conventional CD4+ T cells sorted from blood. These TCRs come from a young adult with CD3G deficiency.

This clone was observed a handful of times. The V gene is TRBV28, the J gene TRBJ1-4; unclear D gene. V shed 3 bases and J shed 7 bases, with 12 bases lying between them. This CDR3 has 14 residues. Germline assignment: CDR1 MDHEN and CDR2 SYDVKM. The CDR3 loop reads CASSFRGGGEKLFF. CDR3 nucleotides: TGTGCCAGCAGTTTTCGGGGAGGAGGTGAAAAACTGTTTTTT.

Here the CDR3 reads CASSLGDGSNTGELFF. CDR3 DNA sequence: TGTGCCAGCAGTTTAGGGGACGGCTCAAACACCGGGGAGCTGTTTTTT. This chain links TRBV28 with TRBJ2-2; D might be TRBD1 or TRBD2, each matching 5 bases. V was trimmed by 2 bases and J by 2 bases, leaving 12 bases between them. Germline V lookup: CDR1 MDHEN, CDR2 SYDVKM. The CDR3 consists of 16 residues. Using reference TRBV28 and TRBJ2-2 for the parts outside the CDR3, the full variable domain is DVKVTQSSRYLVKRTGEKVFLECVQDMDHENMFWYRQDPGLGLRLIYFSYDVKMKEKGDIPEGYSVSREKKERFSLILESASTNQTSMYLCASSLGDGSNTGELFFGEGSRLTVL.

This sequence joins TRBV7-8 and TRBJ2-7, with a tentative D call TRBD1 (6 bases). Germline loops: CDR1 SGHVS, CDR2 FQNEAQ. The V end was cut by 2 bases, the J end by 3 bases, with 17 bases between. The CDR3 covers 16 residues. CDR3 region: CASSLSGTYPFYEQYF. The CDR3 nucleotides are TGTGCCAGCAGCTTATCAGGGACATATCCCTTCTACGAGCAGTACTTC.

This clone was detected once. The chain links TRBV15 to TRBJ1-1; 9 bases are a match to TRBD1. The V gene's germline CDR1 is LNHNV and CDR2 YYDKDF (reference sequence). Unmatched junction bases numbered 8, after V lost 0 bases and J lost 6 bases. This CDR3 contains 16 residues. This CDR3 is CATSREGTGKEAEAFF. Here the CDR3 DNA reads TGTGCCACCAGCAGAGAGGGGACAGGGAAGGAGGCTGAAGCTTTCTTT.

The CDR3 coding sequence is TGTGCCAGCAGTACAGGGTTCAACGAGCAGTACTTC. This sequence encodes CASSTGFNEQYF. V and J are TRBV28 and TRBJ2-7; maybe TRBD1 (6 bases). Deletions cut 5 bases from V and 5 bases from J, with 10 bases between. The length of the CDR3 is 12 residues. Per germline, CDR1 MDHEN and CDR2 SYDVKM.

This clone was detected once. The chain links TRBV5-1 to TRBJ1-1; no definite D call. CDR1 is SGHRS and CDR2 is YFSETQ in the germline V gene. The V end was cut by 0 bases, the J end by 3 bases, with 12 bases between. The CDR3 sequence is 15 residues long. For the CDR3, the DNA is TGCGCCAGCAGCTTGGGGACGAGGGTCGACACTGAAGCTTTCTTT. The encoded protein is CASSLGTRVDTEAFF.

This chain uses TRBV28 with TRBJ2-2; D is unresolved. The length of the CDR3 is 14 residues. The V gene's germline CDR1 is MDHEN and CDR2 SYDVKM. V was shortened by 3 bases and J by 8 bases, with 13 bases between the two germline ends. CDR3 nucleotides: TGTGCCAGCAGTTTTGGTCCCTCGACGGGGGAGCTGTTTTTT. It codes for CASSFGPSTGELFF.

The CDR3, as DNA: TGTGCCAGCAGCCGAGGCCTCTACGGCACAGATACGCAGTATTTT. Residues: CASSRGLYGTDTQYF. This sequence joins TRBV7-9 and TRBJ2-3, with no clear D. Per germline, CDR1 SEHNR and CDR2 FQNEAQ (reference sequence). Trimming cost V 5 bases and J 1 base, with 13 bases left between them. The CDR3 is 15 amino acids. Combining the CDR3 with reference TRBV7-9 and TRBJ2-3 gives the whole variable domain DTGVSQNPRHKITKRGQNVTFRCDPISEHNRLYWYRQTLGQGPEFLTYFQNEAQLEKSRLLSDRFSAERPKGSFSTLEIQRTEQGDSAMYLCASSRGLYGTDTQYFGPGTRLTVL.

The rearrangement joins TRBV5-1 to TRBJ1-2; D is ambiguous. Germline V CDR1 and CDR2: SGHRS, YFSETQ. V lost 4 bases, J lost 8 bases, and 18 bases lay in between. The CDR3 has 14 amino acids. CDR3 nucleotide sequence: TGCGCCAGCAGCCCGGGCGCCCGCGTGGGAGGCTACACCTTC. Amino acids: CASSPGARVGGYTF.

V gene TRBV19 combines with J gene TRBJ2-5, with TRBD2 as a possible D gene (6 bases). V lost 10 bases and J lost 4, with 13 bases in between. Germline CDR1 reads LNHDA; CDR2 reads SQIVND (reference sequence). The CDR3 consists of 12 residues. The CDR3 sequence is CATSPGGETQYF. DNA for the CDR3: TGTGCCACCAGCCCCGGGGGAGAGACCCAGTACTTC. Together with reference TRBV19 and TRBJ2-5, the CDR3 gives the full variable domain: DGGITQSPKYLFRKEGQNVTLSCEQNLNHDAMYWYRQDPGQGLRLIYYSQIVNDFQKGDIAEGYSVSREKKESFPLTVTSAQKNPTAFYLCATSPGGETQYFGPGTRLLVL.

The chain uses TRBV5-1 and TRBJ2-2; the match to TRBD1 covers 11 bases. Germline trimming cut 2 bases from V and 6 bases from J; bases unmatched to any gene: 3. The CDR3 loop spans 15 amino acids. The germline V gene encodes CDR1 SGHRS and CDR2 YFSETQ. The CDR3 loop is CASSLPGQGAGELFF. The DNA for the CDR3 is TGCGCCAGCAGCTTACCGGGACAGGGGGCCGGGGAGCTGTTTTTT.

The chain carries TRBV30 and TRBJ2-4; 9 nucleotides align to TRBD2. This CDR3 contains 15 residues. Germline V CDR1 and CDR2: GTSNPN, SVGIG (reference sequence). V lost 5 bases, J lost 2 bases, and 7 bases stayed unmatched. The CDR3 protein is CAWSPSGRTKNIQYF. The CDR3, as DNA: TGTGCCTGGTCTCCCAGCGGGAGGACCAAAAACATTCAGTACTTC.

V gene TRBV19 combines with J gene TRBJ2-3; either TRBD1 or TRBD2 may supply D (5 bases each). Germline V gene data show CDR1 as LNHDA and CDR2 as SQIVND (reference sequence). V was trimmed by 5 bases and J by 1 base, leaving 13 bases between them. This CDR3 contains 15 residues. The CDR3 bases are TGTGCCAGTAGTCCCGAGGGGCGCCGCACAGATACGCAGTATTTT. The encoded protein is CASSPEGRRTDTQYF.

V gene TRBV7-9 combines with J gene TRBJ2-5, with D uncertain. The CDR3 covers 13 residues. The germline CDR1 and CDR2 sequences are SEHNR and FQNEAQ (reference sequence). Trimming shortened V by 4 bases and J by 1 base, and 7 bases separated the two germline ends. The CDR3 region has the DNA TGTGCCAGCAGCTCCCTGGCCCAAGAGACCCAGTACTTC. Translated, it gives CASSSLAQETQYF.

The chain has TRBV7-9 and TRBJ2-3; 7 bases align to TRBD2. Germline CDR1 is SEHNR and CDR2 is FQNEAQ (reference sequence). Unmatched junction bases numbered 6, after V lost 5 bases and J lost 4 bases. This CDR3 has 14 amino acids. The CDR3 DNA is TGTGCCAGCAGCCCCAGCGGGATCCCAGATACGCAGTATTTT. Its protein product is CASSPSGIPDTQYF.

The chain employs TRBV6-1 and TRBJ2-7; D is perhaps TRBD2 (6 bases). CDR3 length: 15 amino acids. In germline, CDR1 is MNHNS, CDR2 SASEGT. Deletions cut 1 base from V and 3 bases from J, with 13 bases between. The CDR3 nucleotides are TGTGCCAGCAGTGAAGGGCCGGGGGTGCTCTACGAGCAGTACTTC. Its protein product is CASSEGPGVLYEQYF.

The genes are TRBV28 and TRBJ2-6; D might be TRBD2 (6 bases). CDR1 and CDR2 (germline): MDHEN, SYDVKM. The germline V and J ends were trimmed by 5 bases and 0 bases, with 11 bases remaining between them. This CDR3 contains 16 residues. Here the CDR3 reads CASSPGGFSGANVLTF. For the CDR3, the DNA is TGTGCCAGCAGTCCTGGGGGGTTCTCTGGGGCCAACGTCCTGACTTTC.

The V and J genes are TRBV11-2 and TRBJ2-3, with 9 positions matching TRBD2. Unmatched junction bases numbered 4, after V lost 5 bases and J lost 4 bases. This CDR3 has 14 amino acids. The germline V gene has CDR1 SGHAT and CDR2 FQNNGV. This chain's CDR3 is CASSLSGSADTQYF. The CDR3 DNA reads TGTGCCAGCAGCCTTAGCGGGAGCGCAGATACGCAGTATTTT.

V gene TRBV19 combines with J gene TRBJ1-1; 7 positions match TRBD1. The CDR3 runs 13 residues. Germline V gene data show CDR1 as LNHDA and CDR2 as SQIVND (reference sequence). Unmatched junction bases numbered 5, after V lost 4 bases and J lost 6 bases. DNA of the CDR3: TGTGCCAGTAGTAACCCGGACAGGTCTGAAGCTTTCTTT. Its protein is CASSNPDRSEAFF.

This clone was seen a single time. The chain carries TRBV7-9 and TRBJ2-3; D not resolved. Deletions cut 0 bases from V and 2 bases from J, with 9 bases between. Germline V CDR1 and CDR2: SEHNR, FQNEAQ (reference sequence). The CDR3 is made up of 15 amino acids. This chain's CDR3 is CASSLAAAYTDTQYF. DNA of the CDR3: TGTGCCAGCAGCTTAGCGGCGGCGTACACAGATACGCAGTATTTT.

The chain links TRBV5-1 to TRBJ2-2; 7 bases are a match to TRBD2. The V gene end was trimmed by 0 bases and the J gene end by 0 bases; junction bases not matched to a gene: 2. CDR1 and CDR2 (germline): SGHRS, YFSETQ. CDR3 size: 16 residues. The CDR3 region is CASSLGAGTNTGELFF. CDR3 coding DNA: TGCGCCAGCAGCTTGGGAGCGGGGACGAACACCGGGGAGCTGTTTTTT.

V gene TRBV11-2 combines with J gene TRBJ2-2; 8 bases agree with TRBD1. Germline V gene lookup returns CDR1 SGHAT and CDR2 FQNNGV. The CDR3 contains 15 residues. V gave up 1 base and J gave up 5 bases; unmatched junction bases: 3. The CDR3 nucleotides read TGTGCCAGCAGCTTAGGGACAGGGTGGACCGGGGAGCTGTTTTTT. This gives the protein CASSLGTGWTGELFF.

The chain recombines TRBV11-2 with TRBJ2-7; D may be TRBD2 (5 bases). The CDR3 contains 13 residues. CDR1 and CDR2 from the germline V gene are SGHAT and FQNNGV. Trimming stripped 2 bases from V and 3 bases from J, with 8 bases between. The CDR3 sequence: CASSLPSSYEQYF. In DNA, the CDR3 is TGTGCCAGCAGCTTACCTAGCAGCTACGAGCAGTACTTC.

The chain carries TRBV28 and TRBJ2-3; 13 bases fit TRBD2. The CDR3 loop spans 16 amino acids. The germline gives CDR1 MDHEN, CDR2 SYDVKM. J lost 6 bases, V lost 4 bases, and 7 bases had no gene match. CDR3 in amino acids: CASSSGLAGPHDTQYF. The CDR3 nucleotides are TGTGCCAGCAGTTCGGGACTAGCGGGACCTCATGATACGCAGTATTTT.

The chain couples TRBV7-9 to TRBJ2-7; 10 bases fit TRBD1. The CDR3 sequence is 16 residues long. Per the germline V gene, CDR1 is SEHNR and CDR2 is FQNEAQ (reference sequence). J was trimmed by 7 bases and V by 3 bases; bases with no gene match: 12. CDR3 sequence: CASSLSLGQGQGEQYF. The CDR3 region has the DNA TGTGCCAGCAGCTTGTCTTTGGGACAGGGGCAAGGGGAGCAGTACTTC.

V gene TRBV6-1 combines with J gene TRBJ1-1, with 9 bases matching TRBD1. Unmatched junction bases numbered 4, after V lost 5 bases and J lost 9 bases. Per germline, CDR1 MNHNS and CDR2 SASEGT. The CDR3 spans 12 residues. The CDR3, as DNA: TGTGCCAGCAGTATACAGGGGGCGAAAGCTTTCTTT. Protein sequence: CASSIQGAKAFF.

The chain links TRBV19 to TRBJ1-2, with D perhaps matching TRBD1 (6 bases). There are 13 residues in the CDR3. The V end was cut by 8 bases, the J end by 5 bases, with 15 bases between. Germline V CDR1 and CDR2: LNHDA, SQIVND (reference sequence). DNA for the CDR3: TGTGCCAGTTCTAAGACAGGCCAATATGGCTACACCTTC. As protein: CASSKTGQYGYTF.

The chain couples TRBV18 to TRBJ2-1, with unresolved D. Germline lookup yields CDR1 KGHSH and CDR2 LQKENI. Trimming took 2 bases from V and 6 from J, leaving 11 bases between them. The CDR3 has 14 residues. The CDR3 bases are TGTGCCAGCTCACCAATTGGGCGCGTCAATGAGCAGTTCTTC. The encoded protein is CASSPIGRVNEQFF.

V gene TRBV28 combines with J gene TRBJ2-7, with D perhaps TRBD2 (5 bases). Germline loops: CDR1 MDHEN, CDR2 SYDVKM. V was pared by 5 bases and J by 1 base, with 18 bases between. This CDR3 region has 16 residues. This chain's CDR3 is CASSAPGGSFSYEQYF. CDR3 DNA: TGTGCCAGCAGTGCCCCCGGAGGTTCATTTTCCTACGAGCAGTACTTC.